These T cell receptor beta chains were read from a single sample in a study of blood T cell repertoires in COVID-19. TCRdb's copy holds only in-frame clones and misses some; the assay was immunoSEQ multiplex PCR. The sample consists of approximately 190,000 clones, approximately 85% of them appearing once. The sequenced sample was peripheral blood. Receptors were obtained from a woman aged 65 to 85 with active or convalescent COVID-19. CDR3s include the opening cysteine and the closing phenylalanine or tryptophan. The D gene is left open where the match is weak. Only part of the rows carry a size: once, few, many, or a class if the clone is expanded.

>12|TRBJ1-4|-|TRBD1|TRBV28
CASSSGTAKLFF
TGTGCCAGCAGCTCCGGGACAGCTAAACTGTTTTTT
>14|TRBJ2-1|-|TRBD2|TRBV29-1
CSAGLAGVMNEQFF
TGCAGCGCCGGACTAGCGGGAGTAATGAATGAGCAGTTCTTC
>14|TRBJ1-2|once|TRBD1|TRBV9
CASSGTGTGVGYTF
TGTGCCAGCAGCGGTACCGGGACAGGGGTCGGCTACACCTTC
>12|TRBJ1-5|once|TRBD1|TRBV6-5
CASNRGLQPQHF
TGTGCCAGCAACAGGGGGCTTCAGCCCCAGCATTTT
>16|TRBJ2-3|-|-|TRBV7-9
CASSLGTGHPTDTQYF
TGTGCCAGCAGCTTAGGAACGGGACACCCCACAGATACGCAGTATTTT
>12|TRBJ2-7|-|-|TRBV10-2
CASSVRGYEQYF
TGCGCCAGCAGCGTAAGGGGCTACGAGCAGTACTTC
>15|TRBJ1-5|-|-|TRBV27
CASSLRQGGNQPQHF
TGTGCCAGCAGTTTACGCCAGGGTGGCAATCAGCCCCAGCATTTT
>15|TRBJ1-5|-|-|TRBV7-9
CASSLVGGSNQPQHF
TGTGCCAGCAGCTTAGTGGGAGGTAGCAATCAGCCCCAGCATTTT
>15|TRBJ2-2|-|-|TRBV18
CASSSTRPNTGELFF
TGTGCCAGCTCATCAACTAGACCGAACACCGGGGAGCTGTTTTTT
>14|TRBJ1-2|-|TRBD1|TRBV7-9
CASSSNDRVGGYTF
TGTGCCAGCAGCTCAAACGACAGGGTCGGCGGCTACACCTTC
>15|TRBJ2-1|-|-|TRBV5-1
CASSLGLTSYNEQFF
TGCGCCAGCAGCTTGGGCCTGACATCCTACAATGAGCAGTTCTTC
>13|TRBJ1-6|-|-|TRBV6-5
CASSYGVRSPLHF
TGTGCCAGCAGTTATGGTGTTCGGTCACCCCTCCACTTT
>16|TRBJ2-1|-|TRBD2|TRBV11-2
CASSLTQRDGYNEQFF
TGTGCCAGCAGCTTAACGCAGCGGGACGGGTACAATGAGCAGTTCTTC
>15|TRBJ2-1|-|-|TRBV7-3
CASSYLDSSYNEQFF
TGTGCCAGCAGCTACCTAGACAGCTCCTACAATGAGCAGTTCTTC
>17|TRBJ2-1|-|TRBD2|TRBV19
CASSRTSGRDLYNEQFF
TGTGCCAGTAGTAGGACTAGCGGGAGGGATCTGTACAATGAGCAGTTCTTC
>16|TRBJ2-3|-|TRBD1|TRBV13
CASSLRGPVYTDTQYF
TGTGCCAGCAGCTTAAGGGGGCCGGTCTACACAGATACGCAGTATTTT